The source of this T cell receptor beta chain is a study of OX40 agonist ivuxolimab in advanced cancers. Study summary: While on treatment, patients had intravenous ivuxolimab at 0.01 to 10 mg/kg every 2 weeks.

Overall study results and limits: The antigens recognized by the expanded peripheral T cells, that is their antigen specificity, were not determined. CD4+ and CD8+ blood T cells expanded clonally by week 6 at 0.1 to 3.0 mg/kg.

With regard to this clone: Its matching antigen is unknown.

Some clones are missing from TCRdb's copy, which holds only in-frame ones; the method was immunoSEQ multiplex PCR. The sample lists around 60,000 clones, roughly 89% occurring once. The CDR3 sequence is 13 residues long. The germline V gene has CDR1 SGHTS and CDR2 YDEGEE. The V segment lost 7 bases and the J segment 8 bases; nucleotides outside the gene matches: 6. V usage is TRBV5-8 and J usage is TRBJ2-1; 10 nucleotides match TRBD2. The source is an adult with an advanced solid tumor such as melanoma, head and neck, liver or kidney cancer. The source was CD4+ or CD8+ T cells sorted from blood, collected in a trial of the OX40 agonist ivuxolimab. CDR3 loop: CASATSGLHEQFF. CDR3 nucleotide sequence: TGTGCCAGCGCGACTAGCGGGTTGCATGAGCAGTTCTTC.